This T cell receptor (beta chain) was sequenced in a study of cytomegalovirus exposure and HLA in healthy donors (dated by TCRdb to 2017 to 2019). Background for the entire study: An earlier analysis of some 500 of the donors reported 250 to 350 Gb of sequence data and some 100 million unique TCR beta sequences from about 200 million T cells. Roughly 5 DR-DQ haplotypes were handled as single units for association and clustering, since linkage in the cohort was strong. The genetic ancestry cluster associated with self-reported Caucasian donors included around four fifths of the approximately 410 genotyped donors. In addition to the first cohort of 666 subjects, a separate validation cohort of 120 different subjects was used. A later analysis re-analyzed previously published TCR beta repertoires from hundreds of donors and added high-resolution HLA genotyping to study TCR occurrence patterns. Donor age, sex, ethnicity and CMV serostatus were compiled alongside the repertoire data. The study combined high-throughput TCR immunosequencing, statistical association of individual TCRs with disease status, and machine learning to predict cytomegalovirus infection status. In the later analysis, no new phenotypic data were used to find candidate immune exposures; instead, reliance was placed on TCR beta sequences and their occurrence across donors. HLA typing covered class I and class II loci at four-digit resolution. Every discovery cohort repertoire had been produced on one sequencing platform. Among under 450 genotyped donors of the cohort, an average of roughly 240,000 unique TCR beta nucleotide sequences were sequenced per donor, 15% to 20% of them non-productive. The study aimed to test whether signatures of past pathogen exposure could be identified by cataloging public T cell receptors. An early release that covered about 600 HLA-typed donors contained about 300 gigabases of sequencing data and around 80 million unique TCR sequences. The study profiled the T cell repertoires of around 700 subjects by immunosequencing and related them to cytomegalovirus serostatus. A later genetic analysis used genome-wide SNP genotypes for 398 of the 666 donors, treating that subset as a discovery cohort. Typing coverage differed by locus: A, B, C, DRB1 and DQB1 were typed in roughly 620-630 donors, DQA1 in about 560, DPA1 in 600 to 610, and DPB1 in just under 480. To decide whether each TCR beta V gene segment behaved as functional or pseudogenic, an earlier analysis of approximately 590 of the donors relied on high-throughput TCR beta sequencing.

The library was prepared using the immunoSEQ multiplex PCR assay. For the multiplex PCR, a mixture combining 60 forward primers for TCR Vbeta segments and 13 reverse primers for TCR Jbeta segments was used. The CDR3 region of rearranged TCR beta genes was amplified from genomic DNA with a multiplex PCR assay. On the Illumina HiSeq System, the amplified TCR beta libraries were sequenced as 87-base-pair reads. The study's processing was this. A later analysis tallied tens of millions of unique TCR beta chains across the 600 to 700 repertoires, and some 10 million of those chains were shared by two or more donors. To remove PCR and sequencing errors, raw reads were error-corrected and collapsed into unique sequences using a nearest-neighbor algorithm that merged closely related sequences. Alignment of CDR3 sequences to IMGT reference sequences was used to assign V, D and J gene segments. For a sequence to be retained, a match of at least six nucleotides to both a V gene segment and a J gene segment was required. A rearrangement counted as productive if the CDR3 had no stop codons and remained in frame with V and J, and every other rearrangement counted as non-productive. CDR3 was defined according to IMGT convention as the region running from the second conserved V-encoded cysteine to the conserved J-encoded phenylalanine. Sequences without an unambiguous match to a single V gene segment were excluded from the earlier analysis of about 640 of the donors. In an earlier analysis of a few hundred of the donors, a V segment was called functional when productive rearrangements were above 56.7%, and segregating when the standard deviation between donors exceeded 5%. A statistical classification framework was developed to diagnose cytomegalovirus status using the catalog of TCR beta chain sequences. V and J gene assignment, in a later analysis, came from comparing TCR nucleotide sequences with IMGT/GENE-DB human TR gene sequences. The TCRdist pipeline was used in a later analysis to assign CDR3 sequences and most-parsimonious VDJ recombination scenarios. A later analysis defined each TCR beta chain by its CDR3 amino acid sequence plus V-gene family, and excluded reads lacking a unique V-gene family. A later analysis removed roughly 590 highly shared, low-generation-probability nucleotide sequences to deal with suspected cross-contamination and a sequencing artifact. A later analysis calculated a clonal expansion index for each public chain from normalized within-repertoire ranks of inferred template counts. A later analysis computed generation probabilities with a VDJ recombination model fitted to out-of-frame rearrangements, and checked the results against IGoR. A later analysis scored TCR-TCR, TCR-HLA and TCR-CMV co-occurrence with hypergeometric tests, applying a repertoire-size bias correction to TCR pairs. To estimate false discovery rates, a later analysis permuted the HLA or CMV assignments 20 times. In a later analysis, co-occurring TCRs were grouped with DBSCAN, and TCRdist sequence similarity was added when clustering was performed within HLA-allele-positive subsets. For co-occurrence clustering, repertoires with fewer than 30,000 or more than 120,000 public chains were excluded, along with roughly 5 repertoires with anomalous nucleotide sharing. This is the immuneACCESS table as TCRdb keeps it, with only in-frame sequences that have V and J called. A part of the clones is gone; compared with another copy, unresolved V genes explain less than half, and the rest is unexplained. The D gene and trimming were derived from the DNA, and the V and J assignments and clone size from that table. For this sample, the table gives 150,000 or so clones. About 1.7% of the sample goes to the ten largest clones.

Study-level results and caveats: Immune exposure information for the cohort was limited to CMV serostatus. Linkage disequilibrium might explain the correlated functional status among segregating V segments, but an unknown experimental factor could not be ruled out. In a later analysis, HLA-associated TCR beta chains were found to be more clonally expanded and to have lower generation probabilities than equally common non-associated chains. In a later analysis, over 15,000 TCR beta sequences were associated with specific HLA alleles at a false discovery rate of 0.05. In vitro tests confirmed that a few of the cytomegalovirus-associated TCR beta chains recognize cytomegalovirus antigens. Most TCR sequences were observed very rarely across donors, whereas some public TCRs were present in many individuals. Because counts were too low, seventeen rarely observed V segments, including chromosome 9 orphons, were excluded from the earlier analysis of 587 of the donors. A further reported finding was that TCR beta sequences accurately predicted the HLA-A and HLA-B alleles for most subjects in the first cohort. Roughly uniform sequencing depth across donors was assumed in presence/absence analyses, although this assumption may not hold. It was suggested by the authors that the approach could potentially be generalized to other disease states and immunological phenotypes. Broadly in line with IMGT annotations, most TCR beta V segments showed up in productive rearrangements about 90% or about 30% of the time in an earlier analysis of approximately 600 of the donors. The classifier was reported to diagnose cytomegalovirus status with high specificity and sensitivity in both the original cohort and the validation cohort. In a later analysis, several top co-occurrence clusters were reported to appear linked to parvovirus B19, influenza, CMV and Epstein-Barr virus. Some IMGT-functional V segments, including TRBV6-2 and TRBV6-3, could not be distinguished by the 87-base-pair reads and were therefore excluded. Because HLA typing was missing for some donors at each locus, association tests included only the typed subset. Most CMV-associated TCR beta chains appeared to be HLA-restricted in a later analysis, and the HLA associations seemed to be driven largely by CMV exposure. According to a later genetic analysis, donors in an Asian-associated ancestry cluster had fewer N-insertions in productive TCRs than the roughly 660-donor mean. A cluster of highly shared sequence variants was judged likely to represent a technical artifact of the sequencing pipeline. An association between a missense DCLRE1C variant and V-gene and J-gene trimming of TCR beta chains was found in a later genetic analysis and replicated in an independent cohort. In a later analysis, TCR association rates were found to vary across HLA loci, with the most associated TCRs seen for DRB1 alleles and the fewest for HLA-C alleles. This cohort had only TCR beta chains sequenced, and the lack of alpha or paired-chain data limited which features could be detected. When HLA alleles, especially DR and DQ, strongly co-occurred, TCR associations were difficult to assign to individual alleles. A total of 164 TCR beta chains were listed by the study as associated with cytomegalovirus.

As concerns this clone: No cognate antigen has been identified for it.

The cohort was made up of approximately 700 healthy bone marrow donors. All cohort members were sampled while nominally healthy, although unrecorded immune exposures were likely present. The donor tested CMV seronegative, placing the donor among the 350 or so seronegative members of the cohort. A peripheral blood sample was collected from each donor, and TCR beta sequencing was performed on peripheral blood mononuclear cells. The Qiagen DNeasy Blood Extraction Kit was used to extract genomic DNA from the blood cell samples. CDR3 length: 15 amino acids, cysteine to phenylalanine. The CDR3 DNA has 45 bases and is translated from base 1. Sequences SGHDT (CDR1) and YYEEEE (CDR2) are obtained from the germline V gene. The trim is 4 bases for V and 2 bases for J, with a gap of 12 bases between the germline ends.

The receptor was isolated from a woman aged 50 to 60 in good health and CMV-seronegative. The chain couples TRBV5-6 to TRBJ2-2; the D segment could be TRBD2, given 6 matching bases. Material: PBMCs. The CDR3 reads CASSPLGLNTGELFF. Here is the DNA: TGTGCCAGCAGCCCTCTGGGACTTAACACCGGGGAGCTGTTTTTT.